This TCR beta chain was identified in a study of T cell responses to AZD1222 COVID-19 vaccine (TCRdb year 2021). In terms of the full investigation: A total of 230 to 250 trial participants underwent TCR sequencing, of whom about 210 received two doses of AZD1222 and some 25 received two doses of the MenACWY control vaccine. Trial participants were enrolled by age into 18-55, 56-69 and 70-plus year subgroups, with about 150, 28 and 57 TCR-sequenced participants respectively.

In the paper's terms, the time point label means: baseline before first vaccination. Sample treatment or condition, as interpreted from the label and publication: meningococcal conjugate vaccine given as trial control. The vaccinee samples were drawn from two UK trials, COV001 and COV002, one of which was a single-blind randomized controlled phase 2/3 trial testing AZD1222 (ChAdOx1 nCoV-19) in healthy adults. For TCRbeta chain sequencing, PBMC samples from trial participants were taken at day 0 and at day 28 after the second dose. The CDR3 regions of human TCRbeta chains were analyzed by immunosequencing. In the source study's methods: Repertoire TCRs were matched against a reference library of SARS-CoV-2-specific TCRs generated with the MIRA antigen-specificity platform. Breadth was defined as the fraction of unique TCRs that were SARS-CoV-2-associated, and depth was defined as the fraction of total T cells that were SARS-CoV-2-associated. Using the MIRA data, each spike-specific TCR was mapped to the spike region that the TCR reacts to and placed in a CD4 or CD8 class. Log10-transformed breadth and depth values were compared by one-way ANOVA with Sidak's multiple comparisons tests. Held by TCRdb, this immuneACCESS table contains in-frame sequences only and omits some clones. Under half of the omission traces to an unresolved V gene where checked; the cause of the rest is unknown. That table is the source of V, J and clone size, and D and trimming were worked out from the DNA. The sample contains approximately 220,000 clones, 90% to 95% of them found a single time. The ten largest make up 0.9% to 1.1% of the sample.

On this clone: Its cognate antigen has yet to be identified. No much larger clonotype is one base removed from it; base qualities were not supplied.

From a lookup of the germline V gene, CDR1 and CDR2 are SGHRS and YFSETQ. The CDR3 runs 16 amino acids, cysteine and phenylalanine included. Just the 48-base CDR3 DNA is kept, in frame starting at base 1. Trimming accounts for 4 bases at V and 2 bases at J, while the number of junction bases matched to no gene is 9. The paper as a whole reports these results and caveats: The 56-69-year group was small, and its depth increase did not reach significance, likely because of low power. Conclusions about previously exposed vaccinees are limited because only five to seven AZD1222 recipients were SARS-CoV-2 seropositive at baseline. Nearly half of unique spike-specific TCRs reportedly recognized epitopes outside regions mutated in the B.1.351 and B.1.1.7 variants. Because no day 14 peak-response samples were available, the repertoires could be characterized only after the peak T cell response. Spike-specific TCR breadth and depth rose significantly after two AZD1222 doses compared with day 0 and with MenACWY recipients. Participants were mostly white British, with more females than males. The authors suggested clonal diversity may have been underestimated. The vaccine-associated CD4 TCRs covered the entire spike protein, and the dominant responses fell in regions 160-218 and 743-854.

Sequencing used peripheral blood, obtained on day 0 of MenACWY control vaccination. The chain is encoded by TRBV5-1 joined to TRBJ2-1, with 7 middle bases fitting TRBD1. The TCR comes from an adult in good health. The CDR3 protein: CASSLKTQGAYNEQFF. The nucleotide sequence is TGCGCCAGCAGCCTAAAGACCCAGGGGGCCTACAATGAGCAGTTCTTC.